This is a list of T cell receptor beta chains from one sample in a study of T-cell reconstitution after alpha-beta-depleted transplantation in children. Using its own MiXCR run on the PCR reads, TCRdb lists one record per CDR3 protein. Counted here are a few hundred thousand distinct CDR3 sequences, 9.7% occurring once; the ten biggest clones make up over 4.5%. The specimen was PBMCs from the stem cell graft donor, collected from the stem cell graft. All receptors come from a human donor who donated a stem cell graft to a child with SCID. Each CDR3 is given with its conserved first and last residue. The order of the fields is D gene, clone size, V gene, J gene, CDR3 protein, CDR3 DNA. A D gene is named only where the DNA matches it firmly. Rows may omit the clone size; those that give it use once, few, many or a size class.

d_gene: TRBD2
abundance: -
v_gene: TRBV6-1
j_gene: TRBJ2-1
CDR3aa: CASSEASGGYNEQFF
CDR3nt: TGTGCCAGCAGTGAAGCTAGCGGGGGGTACAATGAGCAGTTCTTC

d_gene: -
abundance: -
v_gene: TRBV23-1
j_gene: TRBJ2-3
CDR3aa: CARGGGNTDTQYF
CDR3nt: TGCGCCAGAGGGGGGGGAAACACAGATACGCAGTATTTT

d_gene: -
abundance: -
v_gene: TRBV7-9
j_gene: TRBJ1-1
CDR3aa: CASSLGGLNTEAFF
CDR3nt: TGTGCCAGCAGCTTAGGAGGGTTGAACACTGAAGCTTTCTTT

d_gene: -
abundance: many
v_gene: TRBV6-5
j_gene: TRBJ2-1
CDR3aa: CASSYGRGDNNEQFF
CDR3nt: TGTGCCAGCAGTTACGGACGAGGAGACAATAATGAGCAGTTCTTC

d_gene: TRBD1
abundance: many
v_gene: TRBV30
j_gene: TRBJ2-1
CDR3aa: CAWSLTGGSYNEQFF
CDR3nt: TGTGCCTGGAGCCTAACAGGGGGGTCCTACAATGAGCAGTTCTTC

d_gene: -
abundance: many
v_gene: TRBV18
j_gene: TRBJ1-2
CDR3aa: CASSPYINYGYTF
CDR3nt: TGTGCCAGCTCACCATACATTAACTATGGCTACACCTTC

d_gene: -
abundance: many
v_gene: TRBV30
j_gene: TRBJ1-5
CDR3aa: CAWTPDSNQPQHF
CDR3nt: TGTGCCTGGACCCCTGACAGCAATCAGCCCCAGCATTTT

d_gene: TRBD2
abundance: many
v_gene: TRBV2
j_gene: TRBJ2-4
CDR3aa: CASKPTSGGRIQYF
CDR3nt: TGTGCCAGCAAGCCGACTAGCGGGGGGCGGATTCAGTACTTC

d_gene: TRBD1
abundance: few
v_gene: TRBV7-9
j_gene: TRBJ2-7
CDR3aa: CASSFGQGATYEQYF
CDR3nt: TGTGCCAGCAGCTTCGGACAGGGTGCCACCTACGAGCAGTACTTC

d_gene: TRBD2
abundance: many
v_gene: TRBV5-1
j_gene: TRBJ2-1
CDR3aa: CASTLAGSSYNEQFF
CDR3nt: TGCGCCAGCACCTTAGCGGGTTCCTCCTACAATGAGCAGTTCTTC

d_gene: TRBD1
abundance: many
v_gene: TRBV5-1
j_gene: TRBJ1-2
CDR3aa: CASTSGTAHHYGYTF
CDR3nt: TGCGCCAGCACTTCAGGGACAGCGCATCACTATGGCTACACCTTC

d_gene: -
abundance: many
v_gene: TRBV6-1
j_gene: TRBJ2-1
CDR3aa: CASRGWQGSYNEQFF
CDR3nt: TGTGCCAGCAGAGGATGGCAGGGGAGCTACAATGAGCAGTTCTTC

d_gene: -
abundance: many
v_gene: TRBV20-1
j_gene: TRBJ1-2
CDR3aa: CSARGKWDYGYTF
CDR3nt: TGCAGTGCTAGAGGGAAGTGGGACTATGGCTACACCTTC

d_gene: -
abundance: many
v_gene: TRBV28
j_gene: TRBJ2-3
CDR3aa: CASIRSHTQYF
CDR3nt: TGTGCCAGCATTCGTTCCCATACGCAGTATTTT

d_gene: TRBD2
abundance: -
v_gene: TRBV4-2
j_gene: TRBJ2-7
CDR3aa: CASSQAHAGGPYEQYF
CDR3nt: TGTGCCAGCAGCCAAGCTCACGCGGGGGGGCCATACGAGCAGTACTTC

d_gene: -
abundance: many
v_gene: TRBV7-2
j_gene: TRBJ2-2
CDR3aa: CASSQATRGIGELFF
CDR3nt: TGTGCCAGCAGCCAGGCGACCCGGGGGATCGGGGAGCTGTTTTTT

d_gene: TRBD2
abundance: many
v_gene: TRBV2
j_gene: TRBJ2-3
CDR3aa: CASSDLAGAGDTQYF
CDR3nt: TGTGCCAGCAGTGACCTAGCGGGGGCTGGAGATACGCAGTATTTT

d_gene: -
abundance: many
v_gene: TRBV20-1
j_gene: TRBJ2-7
CDR3aa: CSAQPDRKAYEQYF
CDR3nt: TGCAGTGCCCAGCCCGACAGGAAGGCCTACGAGCAGTACTTC

d_gene: -
abundance: many
v_gene: TRBV5-1
j_gene: TRBJ2-2
CDR3aa: CASSHAQTTSGELFF
CDR3nt: TGCGCCAGCAGCCACGCCCAGACCACCTCCGGGGAGCTGTTTTTT

d_gene: TRBD1
abundance: many
v_gene: TRBV20-1
j_gene: TRBJ2-7
CDR3aa: CSAGRDRATYEQYF
CDR3nt: TGCAGTGCTGGGCGGGACAGGGCGACATACGAGCAGTACTTC

d_gene: -
abundance: many
v_gene: TRBV6-1
j_gene: TRBJ1-2
CDR3aa: CASSEAGRAVYGYTF
CDR3nt: TGTGCCAGCAGTGAAGCGGGAAGGGCCGTCTATGGCTACACCTTC

d_gene: -
abundance: -
v_gene: TRBV7-6
j_gene: TRBJ2-3
CDR3aa: CASSPYTGTDTQYF
CDR3nt: TGTGCCAGCAGCCCATATACGGGAACAGATACGCAGTATTTT

d_gene: -
abundance: many
v_gene: TRBV29-1
j_gene: TRBJ1-3
CDR3aa: CSVDLTGSGNTIYF
CDR3nt: TGCAGCGTTGACCTGACAGGTTCTGGAAACACCATATATTTT

d_gene: -
abundance: many
v_gene: TRBV5-1
j_gene: TRBJ1-2
CDR3aa: CASSSTTGGYTF
CDR3nt: TGCGCCAGCAGCTCGACAACAGGTGGCTACACCTTC

d_gene: -
abundance: many
v_gene: TRBV7-2
j_gene: TRBJ2-3
CDR3aa: CASSLREVGTDTQYF
CDR3nt: TGTGCCAGCAGCTTAAGGGAGGTAGGCACAGATACGCAGTATTTT

d_gene: -
abundance: many
v_gene: TRBV20-1
j_gene: TRBJ2-1
CDR3aa: CSASLGGHFDEQFF
CDR3nt: TGCAGTGCCTCTCTGGGGGGACACTTCGATGAGCAGTTCTTC

d_gene: -
abundance: many
v_gene: TRBV28
j_gene: TRBJ1-1
CDR3aa: CASAPRPRSEAFF
CDR3nt: TGTGCCAGCGCCCCGCGTCCCCGGTCTGAAGCTTTCTTT

d_gene: -
abundance: many
v_gene: TRBV20-1
j_gene: TRBJ2-1
CDR3aa: CSVGDRSYNEQFF
CDR3nt: TGCAGTGTTGGCGACAGATCCTACAATGAGCAGTTCTTC

d_gene: TRBD1
abundance: few
v_gene: TRBV25-1
j_gene: TRBJ2-1
CDR3aa: CASSDPGQGAYNEQFF
CDR3nt: TGTGCCAGCAGTGACCCCGGACAGGGGGCGTACAATGAGCAGTTCTTC

d_gene: -
abundance: few
v_gene: TRBV15
j_gene: TRBJ1-4
CDR3aa: CATSRDDREKLFF
CDR3nt: TGTGCCACCAGCAGAGATGACAGGGAAAAACTGTTTTTT

d_gene: -
abundance: many
v_gene: TRBV28
j_gene: TRBJ1-5
CDR3aa: CASSLSGLYSNQPQHF
CDR3nt: TGTGCCAGCAGTTTATCTGGTTTGTATAGCAATCAGCCCCAGCATTTT

d_gene: -
abundance: many
v_gene: TRBV25-1
j_gene: TRBJ2-2
CDR3aa: CASSGPTGNTGELFF
CDR3nt: TGTGCCAGCAGTGGGCCGACGGGGAACACCGGGGAGCTGTTTTTT

d_gene: TRBD2
abundance: many
v_gene: TRBV12-3/TRBV12-4
j_gene: TRBJ2-1
CDR3aa: CASSPSLAGRNEQFF
CDR3nt: TGTGCCAGCAGTCCCTCTCTAGCGGGGCGGAATGAGCAGTTCTTC

d_gene: -
abundance: many
v_gene: TRBV19
j_gene: TRBJ1-2
CDR3aa: CASSDRWQGNGYTF
CDR3nt: TGTGCCAGTAGTGACCGGTGGCAGGGGAATGGCTACACCTTC

d_gene: -
abundance: many
v_gene: TRBV7-6
j_gene: TRBJ2-7
CDR3aa: CASSLVREANYEQYF
CDR3nt: TGTGCCAGCAGCTTAGTGAGGGAGGCTAATTACGAGCAGTACTTC

d_gene: -
abundance: -
v_gene: TRBV27
j_gene: TRBJ2-5
CDR3aa: CASSPGTRGSQETQYF
CDR3nt: TGTGCCAGCAGTCCGGGGACCAGAGGAAGCCAAGAGACCCAGTACTTC

d_gene: -
abundance: few
v_gene: TRBV20-1
j_gene: TRBJ1-5
CDR3aa: CSAKGGLYQPQHF
CDR3nt: TGCAGTGCTAAAGGGGGACTTTACCAGCCCCAGCATTTT

d_gene: -
abundance: many
v_gene: TRBV6-1
j_gene: TRBJ2-2
CDR3aa: CASRRVNTGELFF
CDR3nt: TGTGCCAGTCGCAGGGTGAACACCGGGGAGCTGTTTTTT

d_gene: -
abundance: many
v_gene: TRBV6-1
j_gene: TRBJ1-5
CDR3aa: CASSEIGNQPQHF
CDR3nt: TGTGCCAGCAGTGAAATTGGTAATCAGCCCCAGCATTTT

d_gene: -
abundance: many
v_gene: TRBV12-3/TRBV12-4
j_gene: TRBJ1-1
CDR3aa: CASTLPPGRGMNTEAFF
CDR3nt: TGTGCCAGCACCCTCCCGCCCGGCAGGGGCATGAACACTGAAGCTTTCTTT

d_gene: -
abundance: -
v_gene: TRBV20-1
j_gene: TRBJ2-7
CDR3aa: CSARDRLGGQSYEQYF
CDR3nt: TGCAGTGCTAGAGATCGATTGGGGGGACAATCCTACGAGCAGTACTTC

d_gene: -
abundance: many
v_gene: TRBV5-1
j_gene: TRBJ1-4
CDR3aa: CASSLDGANEKLFF
CDR3nt: TGCGCCAGCAGCTTGGATGGGGCGAATGAAAAACTGTTTTTT

d_gene: -
abundance: many
v_gene: TRBV20-1
j_gene: TRBJ1-5
CDR3aa: CSARVPGGNQPQHF
CDR3nt: TGCAGTGCTAGAGTGCCCGGGGGGAATCAGCCCCAGCATTTT

d_gene: -
abundance: many
v_gene: TRBV3-1
j_gene: TRBJ2-1
CDR3aa: CASSQAGVGEQFF
CDR3nt: TGTGCCAGCAGCCAAGCAGGGGTTGGTGAGCAGTTCTTC

d_gene: TRBD1
abundance: many
v_gene: TRBV19
j_gene: TRBJ1-1
CDR3aa: CATRMTGPNTEAFF
CDR3nt: TGTGCCACCCGGATGACAGGGCCTAACACTGAAGCTTTCTTT

d_gene: -
abundance: many
v_gene: TRBV7-3
j_gene: TRBJ2-7
CDR3aa: CASSLGAGPYEQYF
CDR3nt: TGTGCCAGCAGCTTAGGCGCCGGCCCCTACGAGCAGTACTTC

d_gene: TRBD1
abundance: many
v_gene: TRBV5-1
j_gene: TRBJ2-1
CDR3aa: CASSPGRGTSNEQFF
CDR3nt: TGCGCCAGCAGCCCTGGCAGGGGGACCAGCAATGAGCAGTTCTTC

d_gene: TRBD1
abundance: many
v_gene: TRBV5-1
j_gene: TRBJ2-7
CDR3aa: CASSSYGTGYEQYF
CDR3nt: TGCGCCAGCAGCTCCTACGGGACAGGGTACGAGCAGTACTTC

d_gene: -
abundance: many
v_gene: TRBV4-3
j_gene: TRBJ1-1
CDR3aa: CASSQERGVEAFF
CDR3nt: TGCGCCAGCAGCCAAGAGCGGGGGGTTGAAGCTTTCTTT

d_gene: -
abundance: -
v_gene: TRBV3-1
j_gene: TRBJ2-1
CDR3aa: CAGSHHFGGNVQFF
CDR3nt: TGTGCCGGCAGCCATCATTTCGGTGGGAATGTGCAGTTCTTC

d_gene: -
abundance: many
v_gene: TRBV6-5
j_gene: TRBJ1-1
CDR3aa: CASSYSRVAEAFF
CDR3nt: TGTGCCAGCAGTTACAGCCGGGTCGCTGAAGCTTTCTTT

d_gene: -
abundance: -
v_gene: TRBV5-5
j_gene: TRBJ1-5
CDR3aa: CASSLSMASSNQPQHF
CDR3nt: TGTGCCAGCAGCTTGAGTATGGCCAGCAGCAATCAGCCCCAGCATTTT

d_gene: -
abundance: many
v_gene: TRBV7-2
j_gene: TRBJ1-1
CDR3aa: CASSLARGGRAFF
CDR3nt: TGTGCCAGCAGCTTAGCGAGGGGAGGACGTGCTTTCTTT

d_gene: -
abundance: many
v_gene: TRBV20-1
j_gene: TRBJ2-1
CDR3aa: CSAKTDPYNEQFF
CDR3nt: TGCAGTGCTAAGACAGATCCCTACAATGAGCAGTTCTTC